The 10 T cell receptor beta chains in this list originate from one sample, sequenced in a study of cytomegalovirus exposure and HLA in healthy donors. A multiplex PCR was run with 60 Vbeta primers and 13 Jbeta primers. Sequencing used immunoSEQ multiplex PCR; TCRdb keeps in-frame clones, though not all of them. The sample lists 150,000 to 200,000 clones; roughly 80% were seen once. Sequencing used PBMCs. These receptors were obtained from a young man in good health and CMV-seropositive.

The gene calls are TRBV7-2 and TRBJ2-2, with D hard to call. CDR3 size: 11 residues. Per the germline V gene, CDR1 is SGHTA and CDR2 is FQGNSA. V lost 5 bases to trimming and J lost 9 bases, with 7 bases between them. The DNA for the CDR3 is TGTGCCAGCAGCGCGAGGTGGGAGCTGTTTTTT. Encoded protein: CASSARWELFF.

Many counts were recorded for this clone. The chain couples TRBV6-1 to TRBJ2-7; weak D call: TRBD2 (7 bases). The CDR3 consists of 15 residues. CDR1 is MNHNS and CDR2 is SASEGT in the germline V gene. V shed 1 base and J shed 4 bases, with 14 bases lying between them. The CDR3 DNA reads TGTGCCAGCAGTGAAGATGGGGGGGCTTCTTACGAGCAGTACTTC. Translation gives CASSEDGGASYEQYF.

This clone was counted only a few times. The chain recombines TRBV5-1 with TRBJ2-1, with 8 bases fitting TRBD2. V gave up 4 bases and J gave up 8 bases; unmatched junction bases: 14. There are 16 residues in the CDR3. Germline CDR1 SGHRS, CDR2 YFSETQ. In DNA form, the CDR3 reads TGCGCCAGCAGCCCCGATCTGACGGGAGGGCTTTATGAGCAGTTCTTC. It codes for CASSPDLTGGLYEQFF.

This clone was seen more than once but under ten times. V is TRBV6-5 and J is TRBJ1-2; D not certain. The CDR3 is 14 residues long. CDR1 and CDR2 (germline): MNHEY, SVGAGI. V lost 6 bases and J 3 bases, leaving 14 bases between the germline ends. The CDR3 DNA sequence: TGTGCCAGCAGCCCGACTACTCAGCACTATGGCTACACCTTC. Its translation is CASSPTTQHYGYTF.

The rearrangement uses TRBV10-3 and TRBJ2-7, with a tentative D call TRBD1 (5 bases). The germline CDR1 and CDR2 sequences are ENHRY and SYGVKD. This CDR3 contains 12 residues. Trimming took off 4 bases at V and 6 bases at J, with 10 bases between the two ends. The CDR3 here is CAISGKGIEQYF. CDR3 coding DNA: TGTGCCATCAGTGGGAAGGGGATCGAGCAGTACTTC.

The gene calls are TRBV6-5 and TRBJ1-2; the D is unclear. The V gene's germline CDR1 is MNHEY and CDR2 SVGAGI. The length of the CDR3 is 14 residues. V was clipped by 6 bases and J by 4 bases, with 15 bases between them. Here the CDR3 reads CASSTPPQPYGYTF. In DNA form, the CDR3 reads TGTGCCAGCAGCACCCCCCCACAGCCCTATGGCTACACCTTC.

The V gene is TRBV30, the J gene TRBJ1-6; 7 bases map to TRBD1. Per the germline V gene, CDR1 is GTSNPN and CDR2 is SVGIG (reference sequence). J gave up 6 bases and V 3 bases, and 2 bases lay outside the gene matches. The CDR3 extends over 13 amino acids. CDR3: CAWSRDSNSPLHF. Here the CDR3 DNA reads TGTGCCTGGAGCCGGGACAGTAATTCACCCCTCCACTTT.

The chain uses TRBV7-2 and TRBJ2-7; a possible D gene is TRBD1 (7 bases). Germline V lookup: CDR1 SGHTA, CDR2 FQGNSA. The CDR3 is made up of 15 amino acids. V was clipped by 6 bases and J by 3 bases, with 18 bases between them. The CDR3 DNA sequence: TGTGCCAGCAGACCACTTACAGGGGACTTCTACGAGCAGTACTTC. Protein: CASRPLTGDFYEQYF.

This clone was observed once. CDR3 in amino acids: CASSPPSDSYNEQFF. For the CDR3, the DNA is TGTGCCAGCAGCCCCCCGTCGGACAGCTACAATGAGCAGTTCTTC. This chain uses TRBV5-4 with TRBJ2-1, with D tentatively TRBD1 (6 bases). This CDR3 is 15 amino acids long. CDR1 SGHNT and CDR2 YYREEE come from the germline V gene (reference sequence). V was pared by 4 bases and J by 3 bases, with 14 bases between.

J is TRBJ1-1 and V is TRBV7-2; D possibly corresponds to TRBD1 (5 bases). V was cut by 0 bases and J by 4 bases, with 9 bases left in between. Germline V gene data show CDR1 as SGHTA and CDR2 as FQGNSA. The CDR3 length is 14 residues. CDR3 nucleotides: TGTGCCAGCAGCTTAGCCGGGGGTGGCACTGAAGCTTTCTTT. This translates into CASSLAGGGTEAFF. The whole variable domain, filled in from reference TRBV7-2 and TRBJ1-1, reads GAGVSQSPSNKVTEKGKDVELRCDPISGHTALYWYRQSLGQGLEFLIYFQGNSAPDKSGLPSDRFSAERTGGSVSTLTIQRTQQEDSAVYLCASSLAGGGTEAFFGQGTRLTVV.